This TCR beta chain was observed in a study of T cell changes during pregnancy in multiple sclerosis. The repertoire was sequenced with immunoSEQ multiplex PCR; TCRdb's copy has only in-frame clones and lacks some. The table includes 80,000 to 100,000 clones, about 92% detected once. Germline trimming cut 2 bases from V and 4 bases from J; bases unmatched to any gene: 2. Germline-derived CDR1 and CDR2 are SGDLS and YYNGEE. There are 13 residues in the CDR3. The sequencing here drew on peripheral blood, taken in the first trimester of pregnancy. The receptor was isolated from a female donor with multiple sclerosis, enrolled in a pregnancy study. The V and J genes are TRBV9 and TRBJ2-5, with 7 bases aligning to TRBD2. The chain's CDR3 is CASSVWGGETQYF. CDR3 in DNA: TGTGCCAGCAGCGTTTGGGGGGGAGAGACCCAGTACTTC.